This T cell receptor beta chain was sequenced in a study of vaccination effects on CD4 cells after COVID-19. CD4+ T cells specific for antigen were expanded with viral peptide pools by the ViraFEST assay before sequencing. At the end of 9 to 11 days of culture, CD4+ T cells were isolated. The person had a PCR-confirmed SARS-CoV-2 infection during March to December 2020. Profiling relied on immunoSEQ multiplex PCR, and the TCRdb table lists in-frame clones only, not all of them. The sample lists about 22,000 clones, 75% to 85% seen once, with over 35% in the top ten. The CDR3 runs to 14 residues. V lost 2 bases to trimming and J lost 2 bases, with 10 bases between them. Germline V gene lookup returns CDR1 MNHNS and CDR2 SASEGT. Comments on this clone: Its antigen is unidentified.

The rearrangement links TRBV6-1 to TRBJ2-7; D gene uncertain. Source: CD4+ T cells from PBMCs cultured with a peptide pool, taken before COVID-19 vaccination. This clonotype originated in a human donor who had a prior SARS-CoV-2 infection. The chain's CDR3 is CASSERHGTYEQYF. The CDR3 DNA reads TGTGCCAGCAGTGAACGTCACGGTACCTACGAGCAGTACTTC.